Following are 24 T cell receptor beta chains from one sample sequenced in a study of beta chain features in type 1 diabetes (dated by TCRdb to about 2018). Libraries were constructed by the immunoSEQ multiplex PCR assay. The entire isolated RNA was reverse transcribed using the High Capacity cDNA Reverse Transcription Kit, and thus expressed TCRB transcripts were sequenced. What TCRdb holds here is the immuneACCESS table cut down to in-frame rearrangements. Part of the clones is not present; checked against another copy, under half of the missing clones reflect an unresolved V gene, and the others are unexplained. This sample lists about 360,000 clones; roughly an eighth were detected once. The ten biggest clones cover roughly 0.015% of the sample. The specimen was naive CD4+ T cells from blood. Taken with the paper, the label for cell subset or site translates to: true naive CD4+ T cells. All receptors come from a man younger than 30 in good health.

This clone was seen a handful of times. This chain connects TRBV18 to TRBJ1-1; D remains ambiguous. The germline V gene encodes CDR1 KGHSH and CDR2 LQKENI. The CDR3 is made up of 14 amino acids. V shed 3 bases and J shed 0 bases, with 8 bases lying between them. Here the CDR3 DNA reads TGTGCCAGCTCACCGGCCAGTCTGAACACTGAAGCTTTCTTT. This encodes CASSPASLNTEAFF.

This clone was found a few times. The chain combines TRBV7-6 with TRBJ2-1; 9 nucleotides align to TRBD2. The junction had 3 bases not matched to a gene; V was cut back by 1 base and J by 2 bases. The CDR3 has 16 amino acids. CDR1 SGHVS and CDR2 FNYEAQ come from the germline V gene. The CDR3 DNA is TGTGCCAGCAGCTTAGTGGCTAGCGGGGCCTACAATGAGCAGTTCTTC. Translating gives CASSLVASGAYNEQFF.

This clone turned up a few times. The chain links TRBV7-9 to TRBJ2-3; D not resolved. The ends were cut back, 0 bases at V and 1 base at J, with 11 bases in the middle. There are 16 residues in the CDR3. CDR1 and CDR2 (germline): SEHNR, FQNEAQ (reference sequence). CDR3 in amino acids: CASSLALRIGTDTQYF. The CDR3 DNA sequence: TGTGCCAGCAGCTTAGCTTTGAGGATCGGCACAGATACGCAGTATTTT.

The chain carries TRBV5-1 and TRBJ2-6, with 7 bases lining up with TRBD2. Germline loops: CDR1 SGHRS, CDR2 YFSETQ. CDR3 length equals 16 residues. J lost 0 bases, V lost 6 bases, and 6 bases had no gene match. As DNA, the CDR3 is TGCGCCAGCACCCGGGGGGTCAGCTCTGGGGCCAACGTCCTGACTTTC. Translating it yields CASTRGVSSGANVLTF.

V and J are TRBV7-2 and TRBJ2-5, with D tentatively TRBD2 (6 bases). Deletions cut 1 base from V and 5 bases from J, with 14 bases between. CDR3 length: 15 residues. The germline V gene has CDR1 SGHTA and CDR2 FQGNSA. CDR3 residues: CASSLGHGAGETQYF. CDR3 sequence (DNA): TGTGCCAGCAGCTTAGGGCACGGGGCGGGGGAGACCCAGTACTTC.

This clone was observed a handful of times. The chain links TRBV10-3 to TRBJ2-3; 8 bases are a match to TRBD2. CDR3 length: 15 amino acids. CDR1 is ENHRY, CDR2 SYGVKD, per germline. After removal of 10 bases from V and 3 bases from J, the junction contained 12 bases not matched to a gene. CDR3 in DNA: TGTGCCACCTCTCCTACGCGGGAGGTTACAGATACGCAGTATTTT. This codes for CATSPTREVTDTQYF.

This clone has more than one count but fewer than ten. This chain links TRBV4-1 with TRBJ2-1; 11 positions match TRBD2. Germline CDR1 and CDR2: MGHRA and YSYEKL. The CDR3 is made up of 17 amino acids. The trim removed 4 bases at V and 3 bases at J, leaving 8 bases unmatched. The CDR3 protein is CASSLGLAAPSYNEQFF. The DNA of the CDR3 is TGCGCCAGCAGCCTGGGACTAGCGGCACCAAGCTACAATGAGCAGTTCTTC.

The rearrangement links TRBV18 to TRBJ2-5; D ambiguous. Germline V lookup: CDR1 KGHSH, CDR2 LQKENI. The V end was cut by 3 bases, the J end by 5 bases, with 13 bases between. The CDR3 length is 14 residues. In DNA form, the CDR3 reads TGTGCCAGCTCACCGCCCAATCTCGGGGAGACCCAGTACTTC. Translated, it gives CASSPPNLGETQYF.

This chain links TRBV5-1 with TRBJ2-5, with TRBD1 identical over 8 bases. The CDR3 loop spans 15 amino acids. V shed 0 bases, J shed 5 bases, and the junction held 6 bases outside the gene matches. The V gene's germline CDR1 is SGHRS and CDR2 YFSETQ. The CDR3 loop reads CASSLAPGGGETQYF. CDR3 nucleotide sequence: TGCGCCAGCAGCTTGGCGCCAGGGGGCGGTGAGACCCAGTACTTC.

With regard to this clone: Other DNA sequences of this sample code for an identical CDR3. The chain combines TRBV19 with TRBJ2-5; D gene unclear. V lost 3 bases and J 2 bases, leaving 4 bases between the germline ends. Germline values: CDR1 LNHDA, CDR2 SQIVND (reference sequence). The CDR3 totals 12 residues. The CDR3 coding sequence is TGTGCCAGTAGTATCAGGCAAGAGACCCAGTACTTC. Amino acids: CASSIRQETQYF.

In its sample, this clone was seen a few times. The chain is built from TRBV7-9 and TRBJ2-3; 14 nucleotides match TRBD2. Germline lookup yields CDR1 SEHNR and CDR2 FQNEAQ (reference sequence). This CDR3 is built from 18 residues. The junction had 7 bases not matched to a gene; V was cut back by 5 bases and J by 0 bases. Here the CDR3 DNA reads TGTGCCAGCAGCCCCCGGACTAGCGGGAGGCCGAGCACAGATACGCAGTATTTT. This gives the protein CASSPRTSGRPSTDTQYF.

This chain connects TRBV21-1 to TRBJ2-1; the table gives TRBD2 as D, unverified against the DNA. TRBV21-1 is reported as a pseudogene. The CDR3 sequence is 15 residues long. CDR3 nucleotides: TGTGCCAGCAGCAGCGGCAGAAGCTCAATCAATGAGCAGTTCTTC. This translates into CASSSGRSSINEQFF.

The CDR3 DNA follows: TGCGCCAGCAGCCCCCGCAGGGGCTCCTACGAGCAGTACTTC. Amino acid sequence: CASSPRRGSYEQYF. This chain joins TRBV4-3 and TRBJ2-7, with TRBD1 as a possible D gene (6 bases). This CDR3 contains 14 residues. V lost 4 bases, J lost 0 bases, and 10 bases lay in between. CDR1 and CDR2 (germline): LGHNA, YSLEER.

This clone has more than one count but fewer than ten. The chain employs TRBV7-3 and TRBJ2-1; a weak D match, TRBD1 (5 bases). Germline-derived CDR1 and CDR2 are SGHTA and FQGTGA. V shed 3 bases and J shed 1 base, with 10 bases lying between them. CDR3 size: 15 residues. CDR3 DNA sequence: TGTGCCAGCAGCTTTCAGCAGGGTTCCTACAATGAGCAGTTCTTC. Protein product: CASSFQQGSYNEQFF.

This clone has only a few counts. The rearrangement joins TRBV5-4 to TRBJ2-1, with 7 bases that match TRBD2. The J segment lost 0 bases and the V segment lost 0 bases, leaving 6 bases of the junction unmatched. The CDR3 is made up of 17 amino acids. In germline, CDR1 is SGHNT, CDR2 YYREEE (reference sequence). CDR3 amino acids: CASSLALLAASYNEQFF. CDR3 sequence (DNA): TGTGCCAGCAGCTTGGCCCTCCTAGCGGCCTCCTACAATGAGCAGTTCTTC.

This sequence joins TRBV9 and TRBJ2-3; 8 nucleotides match TRBD2. V lost 4 bases, J lost 3 bases, and 7 bases stayed unmatched. Germline V gene lookup returns CDR1 SGDLS and CDR2 YYNGEE. The CDR3 is 15 amino acids. CDR3 DNA: TGTGCCAGCAGCCTAACCAGCGGGAGTACAGATACGCAGTATTTT. Translated: CASSLTSGSTDTQYF.

This clone was recorded a few times. The V gene is TRBV4-3, the J gene TRBJ2-7; 8 bases fit TRBD1. The germline V gene encodes CDR1 LGHNA and CDR2 YSLEER. This CDR3 is built from 15 residues. The junction had 3 bases not matched to a gene; V was cut back by 2 bases and J by 0 bases. The CDR3 loop is CASSQTTGDSYEQYF. CDR3 nucleotide sequence: TGCGCCAGCAGCCAAACGACAGGGGACTCCTACGAGCAGTACTTC.

This clone has just a few counts. This chain joins TRBV28 and TRBJ2-7; D is unresolved. This CDR3 spans 11 amino acids. The ends were cut back, 3 bases at V and 7 bases at J, with 7 bases in the middle. Germline values: CDR1 MDHEN, CDR2 SYDVKM. The CDR3 protein is CASSFLQEQYF. DNA of the CDR3: TGTGCCAGCAGTTTCCTCCAGGAGCAGTACTTC.

CDR3 region: CASSYIGQEFTGELFF. Written as DNA, the CDR3 is TGTGCCAGCAGTTACATTGGACAGGAGTTCACCGGGGAGCTGTTTTTT. The V gene is TRBV6-5, the J gene TRBJ2-2; 7 bases agree with TRBD1. Germline CDR1 and CDR2: MNHEY and SVGAGI. The CDR3 has 16 amino acids. V lost 2 bases, J lost 4 bases, and 7 bases stayed unmatched.

This clone was detected a few times. The V gene is TRBV30, the J gene TRBJ1-2; 7 bases agree with TRBD1. This CDR3 comprises 15 residues. Trimming at V came to 0 bases and at J to 5 bases, leaving 9 bases not matched to a gene. Germline V gene lookup returns CDR1 GTSNPN and CDR2 SVGIG (reference sequence). CDR3 sequence: CAWSVPGRGWYGYTF. The CDR3 region has the DNA TGTGCCTGGAGTGTACCAGGCAGGGGGTGGTATGGCTACACCTTC.

CDR3 sequence reads: CASRTGGSYEQYF. Written as DNA, the CDR3 is TGTGCCAGTAGGACAGGGGGCTCCTACGAGCAGTACTTC. The rearrangement joins TRBV6-5 to TRBJ2-7, with 10 bases lining up with TRBD1. The CDR3 extends over 13 amino acids. V was pared by 9 bases and J by 0 bases, with 2 bases of the junction left unmatched. Looked up from germline, CDR1 is MNHEY and CDR2 is SVGAGI.

This clone was observed a few times. This chain connects TRBV7-8 to TRBJ2-1, with D unresolved. The CDR3 has 17 residues. Germline V lookup: CDR1 SGHVS, CDR2 FQNEAQ. The germline V and J ends were trimmed by 2 bases and 0 bases, with 14 bases remaining between them. The CDR3 DNA is TGTGCCAGCAGCTTACCCAAAGACACAAGCTCCTACAATGAGCAGTTCTTC. This encodes CASSLPKDTSSYNEQFF.

This clone was seen a handful of times. In DNA form, the CDR3 reads TGTGCCAGCTCCCCCGGGACAGGGGTCTTAAATCAGCCCCAGCATTTT. This gives the protein CASSPGTGVLNQPQHF. The chain recombines TRBV18 with TRBJ1-5; TRBD1 agrees at 10 bases. Germline V gene lookup returns CDR1 KGHSH and CDR2 LQKENI. The CDR3 runs to 16 residues. The trim removed 6 bases at V and 4 bases at J, leaving 9 bases unmatched.

The V call is TRBV6-5, the J call TRBJ1-1; D gene uncertain. V gave up 7 bases and J gave up 3 bases, with 6 bases separating them. CDR3 length: 11 amino acids. The germline gives CDR1 MNHEY, CDR2 SVGAGI. The CDR3 nucleotides read TGTGCCAGCATCCGGGACACTGAAGCTTTCTTT. This gives the protein CASIRDTEAFF.